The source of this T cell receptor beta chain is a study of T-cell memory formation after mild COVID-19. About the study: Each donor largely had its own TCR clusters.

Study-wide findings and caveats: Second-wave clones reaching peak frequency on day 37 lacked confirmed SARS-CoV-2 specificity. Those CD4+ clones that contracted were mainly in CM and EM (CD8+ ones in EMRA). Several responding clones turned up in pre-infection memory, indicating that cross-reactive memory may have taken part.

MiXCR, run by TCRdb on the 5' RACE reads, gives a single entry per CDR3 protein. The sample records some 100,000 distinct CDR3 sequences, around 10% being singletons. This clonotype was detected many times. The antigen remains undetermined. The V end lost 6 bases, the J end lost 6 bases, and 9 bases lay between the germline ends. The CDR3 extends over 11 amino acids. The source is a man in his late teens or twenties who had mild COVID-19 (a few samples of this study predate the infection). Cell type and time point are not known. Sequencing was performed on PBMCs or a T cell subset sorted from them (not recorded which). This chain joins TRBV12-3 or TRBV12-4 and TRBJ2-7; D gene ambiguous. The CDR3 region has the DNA TGTGCCAGCAGCTGGGGTGGCGAGCAGTACTTC. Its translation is CASSWGGEQYF.